This TCR beta chain was profiled in a study of T-cell memory formation after mild COVID-19. Regarding the study as a whole: The authors did not confirm SARS-CoV-2 specificity of second-wave clones peaking day 37. Among contracting clones, CD4+ were mainly CM/EM and CD8+ enriched in EMRA.

A 5'RACE reaction primed in the constant segment made cDNA libraries of TCR alpha and TCR beta, and these carried sample barcodes and UMIs. TCRdb called the 5' RACE reads again in MiXCR, with one record for every CDR3 protein. The sample includes roughly 200,000 distinct CDR3 sequences, 15% to 20% seen only once; the top ten take 2.4%. This clonotype was observed a few times. Antigen unknown. The receptor was derived from an adult woman who had mild COVID-19 (a few samples of this study predate the infection). Cell type and time point are not known. The sequenced sample consisted of PBMCs or a T cell subset sorted from them (not recorded which).

The chain's CDR3 is CSAIVGTSGYNEQFF. Written as DNA, the CDR3 is TGCAGTGCTATCGTTGGGACTAGCGGGTACAATGAGCAGTTCTTC. The chain combines TRBV20-1 with TRBJ2-1; the match to TRBD2 covers 12 bases. Germline CDR1 reads DFQATT; CDR2 reads SNEGSKA (reference sequence). The CDR3 runs to 15 residues. Trimming took 4 bases from V and 4 from J; bases not matched to a gene: 5.